A selection of T cell receptor beta chains follows, all from one sample in a study of early T cells in non-severe SARS-CoV-2 infection. TCRdb independently ran MiXCR on the 5' RACE reads; one entry per CDR3 protein. The data contain tens of thousands of distinct CDR3 sequences, under 15% of them singletons. The sequenced sample consisted of whole blood. These receptors were obtained from an adult who was a healthcare worker with PCR-confirmed SARS-CoV-2 infection or an uninfected control (not recorded which). Both conserved end residues are part of each CDR3. Fields, in order: CDR3 DNA, CDR3 protein, CDR3 length, V gene, clone size, J gene, D gene. A D gene is named only where the DNA matches it firmly. Expanded clones are given a class, and other clones once, few, many or no size at all.

DNA: TGTGCCAGCAGCCAGGGGTACGACTCAGATACGCAGTATTTT
CDR3: CASSQGYDSDTQYF
length: 14
V: TRBV3-1
size: NA
J: TRBJ2-3
D: NA

DNA: TGTGCCAGCAGCAAAGCAGGGACCCCCAACTACGAGCAGTACTTC
CDR3: CASSKAGTPNYEQYF
length: 15
V: TRBV21-1
size: many
J: TRBJ2-7
D: NA

DNA: TGTGCCAGCAGCCCGCGGGAGGCCTCCTACGAGCAGTACTTC
CDR3: CASSPREASYEQYF
length: 14
V: TRBV3-1
size: NA
J: TRBJ2-7
D: TRBD2

DNA: TGTGCCGGCCGGGCAGGGGCATCGGGAGGCCATTCCTACGAGCAGTACTTC
CDR3: CAGRAGASGGHSYEQYF
length: 17
V: TRBV30
size: NA
J: TRBJ2-7
D: NA

DNA: TGCGCCAGCAGCCAAGGGACAGCCCACCAAGAGACCCAGTACTTC
CDR3: CASSQGTAHQETQYF
length: 15
V: TRBV4-3
size: NA
J: TRBJ2-5
D: NA

DNA: TGCGCCAGCAGCAGCCGCAGGGTGTTTGAGGCCGGGGAGCTGTTTTTT
CDR3: CASSSRRVFEAGELFF
length: 16
V: TRBV5-1
size: many
J: TRBJ2-2
D: NA

DNA: TGTGCCACCAGTGATTTAACGGGACAGGGGGCCGCCGGGGAGCTGTTTTTT
CDR3: CATSDLTGQGAAGELFF
length: 17
V: TRBV24-1
size: NA
J: TRBJ2-2
D: TRBD1

DNA: TGCGCCAGCAGCCAAGAACACAGCCCCGCGAAAAATTCACCCCTCCACTTT
CDR3: CASSQEHSPAKNSPLHF
length: 17
V: TRBV4-3
size: NA
J: TRBJ1-6
D: NA

DNA: TGTGCCAGCAGCCGGAAGACTAGCGGGGCCGGGGAGCTGTTTTTT
CDR3: CASSRKTSGAGELFF
length: 15
V: TRBV14
size: NA
J: TRBJ2-2
D: TRBD2

DNA: TGCAGCGTTGTGGCGTCTAGCGGGTGGGAGACCCAGTACTTC
CDR3: CSVVASSGWETQYF
length: 14
V: TRBV29-1
size: few
J: TRBJ2-5
D: TRBD2

DNA: TGCGCCAGCAGCCCGACTAGCGGACTGAACACCGGGGAGCTGTTTTTT
CDR3: CASSPTSGLNTGELFF
length: 16
V: TRBV4-1
size: many
J: TRBJ2-2
D: TRBD2

DNA: TGTGCCAGCAGTTCTCAGCGGGAGTCCGAGCAGTACTTC
CDR3: CASSSQRESEQYF
length: 13
V: TRBV27
size: NA
J: TRBJ2-7
D: TRBD2

DNA: TGTGCCAGCAGTTACTCTTTAGCGGGAGGGCAAGAGACCCAGTACTTC
CDR3: CASSYSLAGGQETQYF
length: 16
V: TRBV6-6
size: NA
J: TRBJ2-5
D: TRBD2

DNA: TGCAGTGCTAGTCCAAGCGGGAGGGTGGCCAATGAGCAGTTCTTC
CDR3: CSASPSGRVANEQFF
length: 15
V: TRBV20-1
size: NA
J: TRBJ2-1
D: TRBD2

DNA: TGTGCCAGCACCTCAGCAGGACAGGGCACCTACGAGCAGTACTTC
CDR3: CASTSAGQGTYEQYF
length: 15
V: TRBV28
size: few
J: TRBJ2-7
D: TRBD1

DNA: TGTGCCAGCGCTATGGGGGCGGACTCGGGCGAGCAGTACTTC
CDR3: CASAMGADSGEQYF
length: 14
V: TRBV9
size: many
J: TRBJ2-7
D: NA

DNA: TGTGCCAGCAGTTACTCTCCGGCGGGGGACACTGAAGCTTTCTTT
CDR3: CASSYSPAGDTEAFF
length: 15
V: TRBV6-5
size: NA
J: TRBJ1-1
D: NA

DNA: TGTGCCAGCAGTTGGACGGGACTAGCGGCCTACGAGCAGTACTTC
CDR3: CASSWTGLAAYEQYF
length: 15
V: TRBV12-3/TRBV12-4
size: NA
J: TRBJ2-7
D: TRBD2

DNA: TGTGCCAGCTCAGCAGGGGGTCAAGAGACCCAGTACTTC
CDR3: CASSAGGQETQYF
length: 13
V: TRBV18
size: many
J: TRBJ2-5
D: TRBD1

DNA: TGTGCCAGCAGCTTAGTGGCGGGAGGGCAGGAGCAGTTCTTC
CDR3: CASSLVAGGQEQFF
length: 14
V: TRBV13
size: few
J: TRBJ2-1
D: TRBD2

DNA: TGTGCCAGCAGTTCATACAGGGGCGAACTGTTTTTT
CDR3: CASSSYRGELFF
length: 12
V: TRBV12-3/TRBV12-4
size: NA
J: TRBJ1-4
D: TRBD1

DNA: TGTGCCAGCAGTGACGGACTAGCGGGAAGTGAGCAGTTCTTC
CDR3: CASSDGLAGSEQFF
length: 14
V: TRBV6-2/TRBV6-3
size: few
J: TRBJ2-1
D: TRBD2

DNA: TGTGCCAGTAGTCCTTCGACAGGATCCTCTGGAAACACCATATATTTT
CDR3: CASSPSTGSSGNTIYF
length: 16
V: TRBV19
size: NA
J: TRBJ1-3
D: NA

DNA: TGTGCCAGCAGTTTAGGGCCCAATCAGCCCCAGCATTTT
CDR3: CASSLGPNQPQHF
length: 13
V: TRBV28
size: many
J: TRBJ1-5
D: NA

DNA: TGTGCCAGCAGCCCTTACTCAGCGGGAGTAATCGAGCAGTACTTC
CDR3: CASSPYSAGVIEQYF
length: 15
V: TRBV9
size: few
J: TRBJ2-7
D: TRBD2

DNA: TGCAGCGTTTCTCCAGGAGTCAATCAGCCCCAGCATTTT
CDR3: CSVSPGVNQPQHF
length: 13
V: TRBV29-1
size: many
J: TRBJ1-5
D: NA

DNA: TGTGCCAGCAGCACGTCAGGGGTGGATAGTCAGCCCCAGCATTTT
CDR3: CASSTSGVDSQPQHF
length: 15
V: TRBV9
size: NA
J: TRBJ1-5
D: NA

DNA: TGTGCCAGCAGCTTAGGGGCAGGGGGAGATACGCAGTATTTT
CDR3: CASSLGAGGDTQYF
length: 14
V: TRBV7-8
size: few
J: TRBJ2-3
D: TRBD1

DNA: TGTGCCAGCAGTGTTCCTAATGAGCAGTTCTTC
CDR3: CASSVPNEQFF
length: 11
V: TRBV2
size: NA
J: TRBJ2-1
D: NA

DNA: TGTGCCAGCAGCGAGACGACAAATAGCAATCAGCCCCAGCATTTT
CDR3: CASSETTNSNQPQHF
length: 15
V: TRBV7-6
size: few
J: TRBJ1-5
D: NA

DNA: TGCGCCAGCAGTCAAATCCGATGTAGTAGCCAGCCCCAGCATTTT
CDR3: CASSQIRCSSQPQHF
length: 15
V: TRBV23-1
size: NA
J: TRBJ1-5
D: NA

DNA: TGCAGTGCTAGAGGTGGGAGGGTCGTAGAGACCCAGTACTTC
CDR3: CSARGGRVVETQYF
length: 14
V: TRBV20-1
size: few
J: TRBJ2-5
D: TRBD2

DNA: TGCAGCCGGGACGGGCCGGTTCGGAGCTCCTACAATGAGCAGTTCTTC
CDR3: CSRDGPVRSSYNEQFF
length: 16
V: TRBV20-1
size: few
J: TRBJ2-1
D: NA

DNA: TGTGCCAGCAGTGAACGGGCGGCATCTAGGGATGAGCAGTTCTTC
CDR3: CASSERAASRDEQFF
length: 15
V: TRBV25-1
size: NA
J: TRBJ2-1
D: NA

DNA: TGTGCCAGCAGTGACAGCGGACGAAGCTACGAGCAGTACTTC
CDR3: CASSDSGRSYEQYF
length: 14
V: TRBV2
size: few
J: TRBJ2-7
D: NA

DNA: TGCAGCGCCAATGATCTACATTTTGCCTATGGCTACACCTTC
CDR3: CSANDLHFAYGYTF
length: 14
V: TRBV29-1
size: NA
J: TRBJ1-2
D: NA

DNA: TGTGCCAGCAGCTTAGATCTACACAATGAGCAGTTCTTC
CDR3: CASSLDLHNEQFF
length: 13
V: TRBV11-2
size: many
J: TRBJ2-1
D: NA

DNA: TGCAGTGCCAAAGCCAGCGGGAGGGCCTTTACCTACGAGCAGTACTTC
CDR3: CSAKASGRAFTYEQYF
length: 16
V: TRBV20-1
size: NA
J: TRBJ2-7
D: TRBD2

DNA: TGTGCCAGCAGTGCCAGTTTCAATGAGCAGTTCTTC
CDR3: CASSASFNEQFF
length: 12
V: TRBV6-1
size: NA
J: TRBJ2-1
D: NA

DNA: TGTGCCAGCAGTGTTAGTTTCACAGGGAGGGTGGCCTACGAGCAGTACTTC
CDR3: CASSVSFTGRVAYEQYF
length: 17
V: TRBV2
size: NA
J: TRBJ2-7
D: NA

DNA: TGCGCCAGCAGCTTGGAGGGTCTCTACAATGAGCAGTTCTTC
CDR3: CASSLEGLYNEQFF
length: 14
V: TRBV5-1
size: few
J: TRBJ2-1
D: NA

DNA: TGTGCCAGCAGCTTAGATCCGTTAGGGACCCAGTACTTC
CDR3: CASSLDPLGTQYF
length: 13
V: TRBV7-2
size: many
J: TRBJ2-5
D: NA

DNA: TGTGCCAGCAGACCGTCCACCGGGACTCAAGTCTACGAGCAGTACTTC
CDR3: CASRPSTGTQVYEQYF
length: 16
V: TRBV6-5
size: few
J: TRBJ2-7
D: NA

DNA: TGTGCCAGCAGCTTGGCCGGCAGAGCCAAAAACATTCAGTACTTC
CDR3: CASSLAGRAKNIQYF
length: 15
V: TRBV5-6
size: few
J: TRBJ2-4
D: NA

DNA: TGTGCCAGCAGGGCTAGCGGGAGCTCCTACAATGAGCAGTTCTTC
CDR3: CASRASGSSYNEQFF
length: 15
V: TRBV28
size: NA
J: TRBJ2-1
D: TRBD2

DNA: TGTGCCAGCAGCTTCACTCATCCTGATACGCAGTATTTT
CDR3: CASSFTHPDTQYF
length: 13
V: TRBV11-3
size: NA
J: TRBJ2-3
D: NA

DNA: TGTGCCAGCAGCGTACAGGGCCATGGGGCCAACGTCCTGACTTTC
CDR3: CASSVQGHGANVLTF
length: 15
V: TRBV9
size: few
J: TRBJ2-6
D: NA

DNA: TGTGCCAGCAGCTTAGGGGAGAGACTGAACACTGAAGCTTTCTTT
CDR3: CASSLGERLNTEAFF
length: 15
V: TRBV7-8
size: many
J: TRBJ1-1
D: NA

DNA: TGTGCCAGCAGCTTATCCCGGCTTTCCTACGAGCAGTACTTC
CDR3: CASSLSRLSYEQYF
length: 14
V: TRBV11-2
size: many
J: TRBJ2-7
D: NA

DNA: TGCGCCAGCAGCCCAGATAAAGCGGGAGGAATATACAATGAGCAGTTCTTC
CDR3: CASSPDKAGGIYNEQFF
length: 17
V: TRBV4-1
size: NA
J: TRBJ2-1
D: TRBD2

DNA: TGTGCCAGCAGCTCTCAAAGACGGGGGCCCACTGAAGCTTTCTTT
CDR3: CASSSQRRGPTEAFF
length: 15
V: TRBV7-9
size: NA
J: TRBJ1-1
D: NA

DNA: TGTGCCAGCAGTTTAAAAGCGGGGTCGAACACCGGGGAGCTGTTTTTT
CDR3: CASSLKAGSNTGELFF
length: 16
V: TRBV27
size: NA
J: TRBJ2-2
D: TRBD2

DNA: TGTGCCAGCGGCTATGTTACATCCTTGAACACTGAAGCTTTCTTT
CDR3: CASGYVTSLNTEAFF
length: 15
V: TRBV27
size: many
J: TRBJ1-1
D: NA

DNA: TGTGCCAGCAGATACGGGAGGGAGGATACGCAGTATTTT
CDR3: CASRYGREDTQYF
length: 13
V: TRBV27
size: few
J: TRBJ2-3
D: TRBD2

DNA: TGTGCCAGCCACCATTCGCCTAATGAAAAACTGTTTTTT
CDR3: CASHHSPNEKLFF
length: 13
V: TRBV6-5
size: NA
J: TRBJ1-4
D: NA

DNA: TGTGCCAGCAGCTTAGCAGGGAGCTCCTACAATGAGCAGTTCTTC
CDR3: CASSLAGSSYNEQFF
length: 15
V: TRBV7-2
size: many
J: TRBJ2-1
D: NA

DNA: TGTGCCAGCAGTGATCGGACAGGGAAGGAGACCCAGTACTTC
CDR3: CASSDRTGKETQYF
length: 14
V: TRBV6-2/TRBV6-3
size: NA
J: TRBJ2-5
D: TRBD1

DNA: TGTGCCAGCTCTAGCGGGAGAGTCTATACGCAGTATTTT
CDR3: CASSSGRVYTQYF
length: 13
V: TRBV7-9
size: few
J: TRBJ2-3
D: TRBD2

DNA: TGTGCCAGCAGTGGTCAGGGGTCCACTAATGAAAAACTGTTTTTT
CDR3: CASSGQGSTNEKLFF
length: 15
V: TRBV7-9
size: NA
J: TRBJ1-4
D: NA

DNA: TGTGCCAGCAGTGGGACAGGCAGTACCTCCTACGAGCAGTACTTC
CDR3: CASSGTGSTSYEQYF
length: 15
V: TRBV2
size: NA
J: TRBJ2-7
D: TRBD1